The 15 T cell receptor beta chains below all came from one sample that was sequenced in a study of T cell changes during pregnancy in multiple sclerosis. This table comes from immunoSEQ multiplex PCR, and its TCRdb copy is limited to in-frame clones, with some not included. This sample has 30,000 to 40,000 clones, with about 92% found just once. Sequencing used CD8+ T cells from peripheral blood mononuclear cells, obtained in the third trimester of pregnancy. Receptors were obtained from a female donor with multiple sclerosis, enrolled in a pregnancy study.

This chain uses TRBV5-1 with TRBJ2-1, with 10 positions matching TRBD2. The germline V gene has CDR1 SGHRS and CDR2 YFSETQ. This CDR3 spans 13 amino acids. The trim removed 7 bases at V and 11 bases at J, leaving 9 bases unmatched. The CDR3, as DNA: TGCGCCAGCTGGGACCTAGCGGGGGATAAGCAGTTCTTC. Translation: CASWDLAGDKQFF.

Turning to this clone: A read error may account for a junction end that differs from germline. The rearrangement joins TRBV7-7 to TRBJ2-5; the D is unclear. This CDR3 is 15 amino acids long. Germline CDR1 SSHAT, CDR2 FNYEAQ (reference sequence). The CDR3 sequence is CASSLGQTFFETQYF. CDR3 bases: TGTGCTAGCAGCTTAGGTCAGACTTTCTTTGAGACCCAGTACTTC.

This chain joins TRBV6-4 and TRBJ2-3; TRBD2 agrees at 11 bases. With V trimmed by 3 bases and J by 4 bases, 3 bases remained unmatched. The CDR3 extends over 15 amino acids. From germline, CDR1 is MRHNA and CDR2 SNTAGT. The CDR3 here is CASSEVAGGPDTQYF. The CDR3 DNA sequence: TGTGCCAGCAGTGAGGTAGCGGGGGGGCCAGATACGCAGTATTTT.

Here the CDR3 reads CASKEGANNEKLFF. The CDR3 region has the DNA TGTGCCAGCAAAGAGGGGGCTAATAATGAAAAACTGTTTTTT. The chain links TRBV27 to TRBJ1-4; 7 nucleotides line up with TRBD1. With 7 bases clipped from V and 4 bases from J, the junction kept 6 bases outside the gene matches. Germline assignment: CDR1 MNHEY and CDR2 SMNVEV (reference sequence). This CDR3 contains 14 residues.

This chain links TRBV7-2 with TRBJ1-2, with 12 bases matching TRBD1. V trimming: 3 bases; J trimming: 7 bases; junction bases outside the gene matches: 6. CDR3 size: 15 residues. The germline V gene has CDR1 SGHTA and CDR2 FQGNSA. CDR3 in DNA: TGTGCCAGCAGCTTCTCCGGGACAGGGGGCGGTGGCTACACCTTC. It yields the protein CASSFSGTGGGGYTF. Drawing the rest from reference TRBV7-2 and TRBJ1-2, the complete variable domain is GAGVSQSPSNKVTEKGKDVELRCDPISGHTALYWYRQSLGQGLEFLIYFQGNSAPDKSGLPSDRFSAERTGGSVSTLTIQRTQQEDSAVYLCASSFSGTGGGGYTFGSGTRLTVV.

This clone showed up just once. J is TRBJ1-2 and V is TRBV27; 9 bases align to TRBD1. With 2 bases clipped from V and 4 bases from J, the junction kept 14 bases outside the gene matches. Germline CDR1 and CDR2: MNHEY and SMNVEV (reference sequence). The CDR3 runs to 18 residues. CDR3 loop: CASSLAPGTGTLFYGYTF. CDR3 bases: TGTGCCAGCAGTTTAGCCCCCGGGACAGGGACCCTGTTCTATGGCTACACCTTC.

The chain combines TRBV2 with TRBJ1-3; D is unclear. The CDR3 spans 15 residues. The ends were cut back, 1 base at V and 5 bases at J, with 12 bases in the middle. CDR1 and CDR2 (germline): SNHLY, FYNNEI. CDR3 sequence (DNA): TGTGCCAGCAGTGAAGGTGTAGCGATCAGAAACACCATATATTTT. Translating it yields CASSEGVAIRNTIYF.

This chain uses TRBV11-2 with TRBJ2-1, with 7 bases fitting TRBD2. This CDR3 has 12 residues. Germline trimming cut 5 bases from V and 7 bases from J; bases unmatched to any gene: 2. CDR1 and CDR2 from the germline V gene are SGHAT and FQNNGV. Written as DNA, the CDR3 is TGTGCCAGCAGCCGGGGGGTAAATGAGCAGTTCTTC. It is translated as CASSRGVNEQFF.

V and J are TRBV7-6 and TRBJ1-1; the D is unclear. CDR3 length: 11 amino acids. Germline CDR1 is SGHVS and CDR2 is FNYEAQ. Trimming removed 1 base from V and 8 bases from J, with 5 bases in between. The CDR3 DNA is TGTGCCAGCAGCTTAGGTCGGGAAGCTTTCTTT. Protein: CASSLGREAFF.

This clone was recorded once. J is TRBJ1-5 and V is TRBV27; 7 positions match TRBD1. The J segment lost 5 bases and the V segment lost 5 bases, leaving 9 bases of the junction unmatched. CDR3 size: 15 residues. Looked up from germline, CDR1 is MNHEY and CDR2 is SMNVEV (reference sequence). The CDR3 DNA follows: TGTGCCAGCAGTACCTCAACAGGGGAAGATCAGCCCCAGCATTTT. Protein sequence: CASSTSTGEDQPQHF.

This chain links TRBV2 with TRBJ2-7; 9 positions match TRBD1. The CDR3 is 15 residues long. J was trimmed by 3 bases and V by 0 bases; bases with no gene match: 3. Looked up from germline, CDR1 is SNHLY and CDR2 is FYNNEI. CDR3 coding DNA: TGTGCCAGCAGTGAAGCGCCGGGACAGGGCTACGAGCAGTACTTC. This codes for CASSEAPGQGYEQYF.

J is TRBJ2-7 and V is TRBV7-9; weak D call: TRBD1 (6 bases). The CDR3 has 12 residues. The ends were cut back, 5 bases at V and 3 bases at J, with 8 bases in the middle. Germline assignment: CDR1 SEHNR and CDR2 FQNEAQ (reference sequence). In DNA, the CDR3 is TGTGCCAGCAGCAGCAGGGGCTACGAGCAGTACTTC. This encodes CASSSRGYEQYF.

This clone was seen a single time. The V and J genes are TRBV2 and TRBJ1-4; no clear D gene. The CDR3 contains 12 residues. Germline V gives CDR1 SNHLY, CDR2 FYNNEI. V lost 7 bases and J lost 6, with 9 bases in between. CDR3 coding DNA: TGTGCCAGCACAGAACCCGATGAAAAACTGTTTTTT. This translates into CASTEPDEKLFF.

The rearrangement links TRBV5-6 to TRBJ2-2, with a possible D match to TRBD1 (6 bases). V was cut by 3 bases and J by 6 bases, with 12 bases left in between. Germline V gene data show CDR1 as SGHDT and CDR2 as YYEEEE. The CDR3 loop spans 14 amino acids. The CDR3 reads CASSSLQGPGELFF. For the CDR3, the DNA is TGTGCCAGCAGCTCTCTACAGGGTCCCGGGGAGCTGTTTTTT. The full variable domain, with the rest looked up from reference TRBV5-6 and TRBJ2-2, is DAGVTQSPTHLIKTRGQQVTLRCSPKSGHDTVSWYQQALGQGPQFIFQYYEEEERQRGNFPDRFSGHQFPNYSSELNVNALLLGDSALYLCASSSLQGPGELFFGEGSRLTVL.

This clone was observed a single time. The V and J genes are TRBV7-9 and TRBJ1-5; D may be TRBD1 (5 bases). The germline V gene encodes CDR1 SEHNR and CDR2 FQNEAQ (reference sequence). V was shortened by 5 bases and J by 10 bases, with 12 bases between the two germline ends. The CDR3 length is 12 residues. CDR3 region: CASSPDSGPQHF. The DNA for the CDR3 is TGTGCCAGCAGCCCCGACAGTGGTCCCCAGCATTTT.